A selection of T cell receptor beta chains follows, all from one sample in a study of CD8 T cells in Susac syndrome. TCRdb re-called the immunoSEQ multiplex PCR reads with MiXCR, one entry per CDR3 protein. The sample has roughly 150,000 distinct CDR3 sequences, around 95% seen once; the top ten hold approximately 0.08%. Source material: CD4+ T cells from PBMCs. Receptor source: a human donor with Susac syndrome. Each CDR3 is given with its conserved first and last residue. D genes are given only for firm matches. Size is stated for part of the rows, as once, few or many counts, or as a class when the clone is expanded.

d_call: TRBD1
clone_size: NA
v_call: TRBV11-2
j_call: TRBJ2-1
cdr3_aa: CASTLGTGNEQFF
cdr3_nt: TGTGCCAGCACCCTCGGGACAGGCAATGAGCAGTTCTTC

d_call: NA
clone_size: NA
v_call: TRBV2
j_call: TRBJ2-2
cdr3_aa: CASSLDRNTGELFF
cdr3_nt: TGTGCCAGCAGTTTGGACAGGAACACCGGGGAGCTGTTTTTT

d_call: TRBD1
clone_size: NA
v_call: TRBV25-1
j_call: TRBJ1-1
cdr3_aa: CASSATGGTEAFF
cdr3_nt: TGTGCCAGCAGTGCGACAGGGGGCACTGAAGCTTTCTTT

d_call: TRBD1
clone_size: NA
v_call: TRBV5-5
j_call: TRBJ2-5
cdr3_aa: CASSLAGGAGTQYF
cdr3_nt: TGTGCCAGCAGCTTGGCAGGGGGCGCTGGGACCCAGTACTTC

d_call: NA
clone_size: NA
v_call: TRBV14
j_call: TRBJ2-5
cdr3_aa: CASSQDRGGARRETQYF
cdr3_nt: TGTGCCAGCAGCCAAGATCGAGGGGGGGCAAGGAGAGAGACCCAGTACTTC

d_call: TRBD2
clone_size: NA
v_call: TRBV10-3
j_call: TRBJ2-1
cdr3_aa: CAISGLAGDEQFF
cdr3_nt: TGTGCCATCAGTGGACTAGCGGGAGATGAGCAGTTCTTC

d_call: NA
clone_size: NA
v_call: TRBV5-4
j_call: TRBJ1-3
cdr3_aa: CASSLGGRSSGNTIYF
cdr3_nt: TGTGCCAGCAGTTTGGGAGGACGTTCCTCTGGAAACACCATATATTTT

d_call: NA
clone_size: once
v_call: TRBV2
j_call: TRBJ1-1
cdr3_aa: CASRKIGTEAFF
cdr3_nt: TGTGCCAGCAGAAAGATTGGGACTGAAGCTTTCTTT

d_call: NA
clone_size: NA
v_call: TRBV4-2
j_call: TRBJ2-3
cdr3_aa: CASSQERIDTQYF
cdr3_nt: TGTGCCAGCAGCCAAGAGCGGATTGATACGCAGTATTTT

d_call: NA
clone_size: NA
v_call: TRBV27
j_call: TRBJ1-6
cdr3_aa: CASSLSGPSWWSPLHF
cdr3_nt: TGTGCCAGCAGTTTATCAGGTCCAAGCTGGTGGTCACCCCTCCACTTT

d_call: NA
clone_size: NA
v_call: TRBV7-9
j_call: TRBJ1-5
cdr3_aa: CASSLEGGGNQPQHF
cdr3_nt: TGTGCCAGCAGCTTGGAGGGAGGCGGCAATCAGCCCCAGCATTTT

d_call: TRBD2
clone_size: NA
v_call: TRBV5-8
j_call: TRBJ2-7
cdr3_aa: CASSLTSGAYEQYF
cdr3_nt: TGTGCCAGCAGCTTGACTAGCGGAGCCTACGAGCAGTACTTC

d_call: NA
clone_size: NA
v_call: TRBV7-9
j_call: TRBJ2-2
cdr3_aa: CASSLLPDTGELFF
cdr3_nt: TGTGCCAGCAGCTTATTGCCAGACACCGGGGAGCTGTTTTTT

d_call: TRBD2
clone_size: NA
v_call: TRBV20-1
j_call: TRBJ2-5
cdr3_aa: CSALGGSEETQYF
cdr3_nt: TGCAGTGCTCTGGGGGGGAGTGAAGAGACCCAGTACTTC

d_call: NA
clone_size: NA
v_call: TRBV9
j_call: TRBJ2-6
cdr3_aa: CARKGGANVLTF
cdr3_nt: TGTGCCAGGAAGGGGGGGGCCAACGTCCTGACTTTC

d_call: NA
clone_size: NA
v_call: TRBV3-1
j_call: TRBJ2-2
cdr3_aa: CASSQADSHTGELFF
cdr3_nt: TGTGCCAGCAGCCAAGCGGACTCTCACACCGGGGAGCTGTTTTTT

d_call: NA
clone_size: once
v_call: TRBV5-6
j_call: TRBJ2-6
cdr3_aa: CASSLSKGIGANVLTF
cdr3_nt: TGTGCCAGCAGCTTGTCTAAGGGGATAGGGGCCAACGTCCTGACTTTC

d_call: NA
clone_size: NA
v_call: TRBV7-2
j_call: TRBJ1-6
cdr3_aa: CASSLNSYNSPLHF
cdr3_nt: TGTGCCAGCAGCTTAAACAGTTATAATTCACCCCTCCACTTT

d_call: TRBD2
clone_size: NA
v_call: TRBV18
j_call: TRBJ2-1
cdr3_aa: CASSPRTSGYYEQFF
cdr3_nt: TGTGCCAGCTCACCAAGGACTAGCGGGTATTATGAGCAGTTCTTC

d_call: TRBD1
clone_size: NA
v_call: TRBV12-3/TRBV12-4
j_call: TRBJ1-3
cdr3_aa: CASRSAIGQGSGNTIYF
cdr3_nt: TGTGCCAGCAGGTCCGCGATCGGACAGGGTTCTGGAAACACCATATATTTT

d_call: NA
clone_size: NA
v_call: TRBV24-1
j_call: TRBJ2-2
cdr3_aa: CATSDWDTGELFF
cdr3_nt: TGTGCCACCAGTGATTGGGACACCGGGGAGCTGTTTTTT

d_call: TRBD1
clone_size: NA
v_call: TRBV12-3/TRBV12-4
j_call: TRBJ1-5
cdr3_aa: CASRTGVAQPQHF
cdr3_nt: TGTGCCAGCAGGACAGGGGTGGCTCAGCCCCAGCATTTT

d_call: NA
clone_size: NA
v_call: TRBV5-6
j_call: TRBJ1-5
cdr3_aa: CASSFGVRDQPQHF
cdr3_nt: TGTGCCAGCAGCTTTGGGGTACGCGATCAGCCCCAGCATTTT

d_call: TRBD2
clone_size: NA
v_call: TRBV11-2
j_call: TRBJ2-4
cdr3_aa: CASSPTSGGAYIQYF
cdr3_nt: TGTGCCAGCAGTCCGACTAGCGGGGGGGCATACATTCAGTACTTC

d_call: NA
clone_size: NA
v_call: TRBV7-3
j_call: TRBJ2-3
cdr3_aa: CASSLITADTQYF
cdr3_nt: TGTGCCAGCAGCTTAATAACGGCAGATACGCAGTATTTT

d_call: NA
clone_size: NA
v_call: TRBV20-1
j_call: TRBJ1-4
cdr3_aa: CSAVDWDQDEKLFF
cdr3_nt: TGCAGTGCTGTGGACTGGGACCAGGATGAAAAACTGTTTTTT

d_call: NA
clone_size: NA
v_call: TRBV7-9
j_call: TRBJ1-1
cdr3_aa: CASSLPLDRNTEAFF
cdr3_nt: TGTGCCAGCAGCTTACCACTGGACAGGAACACTGAAGCTTTCTTT

d_call: NA
clone_size: NA
v_call: TRBV12-3/TRBV12-4
j_call: TRBJ2-7
cdr3_aa: CASRLSSYYEQYF
cdr3_nt: TGTGCCAGCAGGCTGAGTTCTTACTACGAGCAGTACTTC

d_call: NA
clone_size: NA
v_call: TRBV6-5
j_call: TRBJ2-5
cdr3_aa: CASTGEETQYF
cdr3_nt: TGTGCCAGCACCGGAGAAGAGACCCAGTACTTC

d_call: NA
clone_size: once
v_call: TRBV15
j_call: TRBJ2-7
cdr3_aa: CATSRDLEYEQYF
cdr3_nt: TGTGCCACCAGCAGAGATCTTGAATACGAGCAGTACTTC

d_call: TRBD2
clone_size: NA
v_call: TRBV20-1
j_call: TRBJ2-7
cdr3_aa: CSARDPGAGGPYEQYF
cdr3_nt: TGCAGTGCTAGAGATCCCGGGGCGGGAGGACCCTACGAGCAGTACTTC

d_call: TRBD2
clone_size: NA
v_call: TRBV3-1
j_call: TRBJ2-3
cdr3_aa: CASSQLAGGGTDTQYF
cdr3_nt: TGTGCCAGCAGCCAACTAGCGGGGGGCGGAACAGATACGCAGTATTTT

d_call: NA
clone_size: NA
v_call: TRBV20-1
j_call: TRBJ2-1
cdr3_aa: CSASTLVNNEQFF
cdr3_nt: TGCAGTGCTTCTACACTAGTGAACAATGAGCAGTTCTTC

d_call: TRBD2
clone_size: NA
v_call: TRBV15
j_call: TRBJ2-5
cdr3_aa: CATSGKLANALTKQETQYF
cdr3_nt: TGTGCCACCAGCGGCAAACTAGCGAACGCCTTAACAAAACAAGAGACCCAGTACTTC